These 25 T cell receptor beta chains came from one sample sequenced in a study of blood T cell repertoires in COVID-19. Sequencing was performed with immunoSEQ multiplex PCR; in TCRdb, only in-frame clones are kept and a portion is missing. The table lists 200,000 or so clones, 80% to 95% of them singletons. Source material: peripheral blood. The receptors were gathered from a man in his sixties with COVID-19, enrolled during active disease.

The chain joins TRBV19 to TRBJ1-5; 9 bases match TRBD1. Germline lookup yields CDR1 LNHDA and CDR2 SQIVND (reference sequence). The junction had 9 bases not matched to a gene; V was cut back by 4 bases and J by 2 bases. The CDR3 is 17 amino acids. For the CDR3, the DNA is TGTGCCAGTAGTAGGTCAGACAGGGGGAGAGGCAATCAGCCCCAGCATTTT. Amino acids: CASSRSDRGRGNQPQHF.

The chain employs TRBV29-1 and TRBJ2-1, with 10 bases lining up with TRBD2. Trimming cost V 5 bases and J 7 bases; bases outside gene matches: 14. Germline V CDR1 and CDR2: SQVTM, ANQGSEA. CDR3 length: 16 amino acids. CDR3 loop: CSVYPSGRAGANEQFF. The CDR3 DNA reads as TGCAGCGTTTACCCAAGCGGGAGGGCCGGGGCGAATGAGCAGTTCTTC.

The CDR3 loop reads CASSLRPDRLLNTEAFF. CDR3 coding DNA: TGTGCCAGCAGCCTCCGACCTGACAGACTCTTAAACACTGAAGCTTTCTTT. The chain recombines TRBV7-2 with TRBJ1-1, with a weak D call TRBD1 (5 bases). The CDR3 covers 17 residues. Per germline, CDR1 SGHTA and CDR2 FQGNSA. With 5 bases removed from V and 2 bases from J, the gap between germline ends came to 21 bases. The full variable domain, its missing parts supplied by reference TRBV7-2 and TRBJ1-1, is GAGVSQSPSNKVTEKGKDVELRCDPISGHTALYWYRQSLGQGLEFLIYFQGNSAPDKSGLPSDRFSAERTGGSVSTLTIQRTQQEDSAVYLCASSLRPDRLLNTEAFFGQGTRLTVV.

This clone appeared a single time. The chain recombines TRBV29-1 with TRBJ2-5; 8 bases agree with TRBD2. V shed 4 bases, J shed 2 bases, and the junction held 3 bases outside the gene matches. Germline V gene sequence: CDR1 SQVTM, CDR2 ANQGSEA. This CDR3 spans 13 amino acids. DNA of the CDR3: TGCAGCGTTGGAACTAGCGGTCAAGAGACCCAGTACTTC. Its protein is CSVGTSGQETQYF.

In this sample, this clone turned up once. The genes are TRBV27 and TRBJ2-2; no clear D gene. CDR3 length equals 13 residues. V gave up 3 bases and J gave up 4 bases, with 6 bases separating them. Germline-derived CDR1 and CDR2 are MNHEY and SMNVEV (reference sequence). CDR3 residues: CASSFISTGELFF. CDR3 nucleotides: TGTGCCAGCAGTTTTATCAGCACCGGGGAGCTGTTTTTT.

The chain carries TRBV18 and TRBJ2-2; 9 bases match TRBD1. The V gene end was trimmed by 3 bases and the J gene end by 3 bases; junction bases not matched to a gene: 5. CDR1 is KGHSH, CDR2 LQKENI, per germline. The CDR3 runs to 16 residues. This chain's CDR3 is CASSPGTGSYTGELFF. The CDR3 DNA sequence: TGTGCCAGCTCACCGGGGACAGGGAGTTACACCGGGGAGCTGTTTTTT.

The chain uses TRBV3-1 (or the pseudogene TRBV3-2) and TRBJ2-7, with a tentative D call TRBD1 (6 bases). Per the germline V gene, CDR1 is LGHDT and CDR2 is YNNKEL (reference sequence). V was trimmed by 3 bases and J by 4 bases, leaving 16 bases between them. This CDR3 is built from 15 residues. The CDR3 DNA follows: TGTGCCAGCAGCCAGGCCGGACAGATACCTTACGAGCAGTACTTC. Translating gives CASSQAGQIPYEQYF.

The chain carries TRBV19 and TRBJ1-2; D is possibly TRBD1 (5 bases). CDR1 and CDR2 from the germline V gene are LNHDA and SQIVND (reference sequence). The CDR3 runs 14 residues. Trimming cost V 7 bases and J 1 base, with 13 bases left between them. The CDR3 DNA follows: TGTGCCAGTAATGATCCGACAGTTAACTATGGCTACACCTTC. Translated, it gives CASNDPTVNYGYTF.

The chain couples TRBV28 to TRBJ1-5; 9 bases are a match to TRBD1. The CDR3 sequence is 13 residues long. In germline, CDR1 is MDHEN, CDR2 SYDVKM. V gave up 2 bases and J gave up 7 bases; unmatched junction bases: 0. This chain's CDR3 is CASSLTGGQPQHF. The CDR3, as DNA: TGTGCCAGCAGTTTAACAGGGGGCCAGCCCCAGCATTTT.

This sequence joins TRBV7-8 and TRBJ1-5; 9 nucleotides match TRBD1. V lost 4 bases and J lost 0; bases outside the gene matches: 7. Germline assignment: CDR1 SGHVS and CDR2 FQNEAQ. The CDR3 is 17 amino acids. The CDR3 region has the DNA TGTGCCAGCAGCTCCTGGACAGGGGAGAATAGCAATCAGCCCCAGCATTTT. Translated, it gives CASSSWTGENSNQPQHF.

This clone has just a few counts. CDR3 amino acids: CASSLGQGARYEQYF. The CDR3 bases are TGCGCCAGCAGCTTGGGACAGGGGGCGCGGTACGAGCAGTACTTC. The chain recombines TRBV5-1 with TRBJ2-7; 10 bases fit TRBD1. Trimming cost V 0 bases and J 4 bases; bases outside gene matches: 4. The CDR3 is 15 residues long. Germline assignment: CDR1 SGHRS and CDR2 YFSETQ.

The chain couples TRBV5-4 to TRBJ1-1; D remains ambiguous. Germline values: CDR1 SGHNT, CDR2 YYREEE (reference sequence). This CDR3 is built from 17 residues. Trimming left V 4 bases short and J 0 bases short, with 19 bases between. The CDR3 reads CASSRLGRGYMNTEAFF. As DNA, the CDR3 is TGTGCCAGCAGCCGTCTTGGCAGAGGCTACATGAACACTGAAGCTTTCTTT.

The chain combines TRBV6-5 with TRBJ2-2; D unresolved. This CDR3 region has 13 residues. CDR1 is MNHEY and CDR2 is SVGAGI in the germline V gene. The V end was cut by 5 bases, the J end by 0 bases, with 4 bases between. CDR3 sequence: CASSITNTGELFF. Written as DNA, the CDR3 is TGTGCCAGCAGTATAACGAACACCGGGGAGCTGTTTTTT.

V gene TRBV5-1 combines with J gene TRBJ1-5; 11 bases line up with TRBD1. The V gene's germline CDR1 is SGHRS and CDR2 YFSETQ. V was pared by 5 bases and J by 6 bases, with 7 bases of the junction left unmatched. The CDR3 spans 15 residues. The CDR3 sequence: CASRLGQGVGQPQHF. DNA of the CDR3: TGCGCCAGCAGGCTGGGACAGGGGGTCGGTCAGCCCCAGCATTTT. The full variable domain, rest sourced from reference TRBV5-1 and TRBJ1-5, is KAGVTQTPRYLIKTRGQQVTLSCSPISGHRSVSWYQQTPGQGLQFLFEYFSETQRNKGNFPGRFSGRQFSNSRSEMNVSTLELGDSALYLCASRLGQGVGQPQHFGDGTRLSIL.

The chain carries TRBV28 and TRBJ2-1; possible D gene TRBD2, 6 bases. The CDR3 extends over 15 amino acids. V lost 2 bases and J 9 bases, leaving 17 bases between the germline ends. The germline CDR1 and CDR2 sequences are MDHEN and SYDVKM. The CDR3 nucleotides read TGTGCCAGCAGTTTAGTCCCTGCGGGCGGGACTGAGCAGTTCTTC. It yields the protein CASSLVPAGGTEQFF.

The chain couples TRBV5-5 to TRBJ2-5; 11 nucleotides align to TRBD2. V shed 0 bases and J 2 bases; nucleotides not matched to a gene: 3. From germline, CDR1 is SGHKS and CDR2 YYEKEE (reference sequence). The CDR3 consists of 16 residues. For the CDR3, the DNA is TGTGCCAGCAGCTTGGCCCTAGCGGGGGGTCAAGAGACCCAGTACTTC. Translation gives CASSLALAGGQETQYF. Filled out from reference TRBV5-5 and TRBJ2-5, the complete variable domain reads DAGVTQSPTHLIKTRGQQVTLRCSPISGHKSVSWYQQVLGQGPQFIFQYYEKEERGRGNFPDRFSARQFPNYSSELNVNALLLGDSALYLCASSLALAGGQETQYFGPGTRLLVL.

The chain links TRBV4-1 to TRBJ2-6, with 8 bases identical to TRBD1. There are 20 residues in the CDR3. V lost 1 base and J lost 2; bases outside the gene matches: 13. Germline lookup yields CDR1 MGHRA and CDR2 YSYEKL. The CDR3 reads CASSQGTDRGMGTGANVLTF. CDR3 nucleotides: TGCGCCAGCAGCCAAGGTACCGACAGGGGAATGGGAACTGGGGCCAACGTCCTGACTTTC.

The chain couples TRBV5-4 to TRBJ2-5; 9 bases line up with TRBD2. CDR3 size: 16 residues. The V gene's germline CDR1 is SGHNT and CDR2 YYREEE (reference sequence). Trimming cost V 0 bases and J 5 bases; bases outside gene matches: 8. This CDR3 is CASSLAAGGAMETQYF. DNA of the CDR3: TGTGCCAGCAGCTTGGCGGCGGGGGGGGCCATGGAGACCCAGTACTTC. Full variable domain (rest looked up from reference TRBV5-4 and TRBJ2-5): ETGVTQSPTHLIKTRGQQVTLRCSSQSGHNTVSWYQQALGQGPQFIFQYYREEENGRGNFPPRFSGLQFPNYSSELNVNALELDDSALYLCASSLAAGGAMETQYFGPGTRLLVL.

V and J are TRBV2 and TRBJ2-7; 7 bases are shared with TRBD1. CDR3 length: 13 residues. The germline gives CDR1 SNHLY, CDR2 FYNNEI. V dropped 9 bases and J dropped 1; count of bases not matched to a gene: 6. Written as DNA, the CDR3 is TGTGCCAGACAAACGACAGGGTCCTACGAGCAGTACTTC. It codes for CARQTTGSYEQYF.

This chain links TRBV11-3 with TRBJ2-2; 12 bases are shared with TRBD2. Per the germline V gene, CDR1 is SGHNT and CDR2 is YENEEA. The CDR3 totals 16 residues. V lost 3 bases to trimming and J lost 8 bases; unmatched junction nucleotides: 7. The CDR3 protein is CASSLGLAGPGGELFF. The DNA of the CDR3 is TGTGCCAGCAGCTTGGGACTAGCGGGTCCGGGGGGGGAGCTGTTTTTT.

The chain joins TRBV2 to TRBJ1-5; the D is unclear. This CDR3 spans 17 amino acids. Per the germline V gene, CDR1 is SNHLY and CDR2 is FYNNEI. Trimming took off 2 bases at V and 2 bases at J, with 16 bases between the two ends. The CDR3 DNA sequence: TGTGCCAGCAGTGAAAGGAGGTTAGGGTACGGCAATCAGCCCCAGCATTTT. This codes for CASSERRLGYGNQPQHF.

The genes are TRBV11-2 and TRBJ1-1; D might be TRBD1 (6 bases). Germline-derived CDR1 and CDR2 are SGHAT and FQNNGV. This CDR3 is built from 13 residues. Trimming pared 1 base from V and 5 bases from J, leaving 8 bases between. CDR3 sequence reads: CASSLATGTEAFF. The CDR3 bases are TGTGCCAGCAGCTTAGCTACAGGGACTGAAGCTTTCTTT. Supplemented by reference TRBV11-2 and TRBJ1-1, the full variable domain reads EAGVAQSPRYKIIEKRQSVAFWCNPISGHATLYWYQQILGQGPKLLIQFQNNGVVDDSQLPKDRFSAERLKGVDSTLKIQPAKLEDSAVYLCASSLATGTEAFFGQGTRLTVV.

This chain connects TRBV25-1 to TRBJ1-2, with no clear D. V was pared by 5 bases and J by 4 bases, with 14 bases between. The CDR3 runs 14 residues. From germline, CDR1 is MGHDK and CDR2 SYGVNS. The CDR3 here is CASSLPHRSYGYTF. The CDR3 DNA reads TGTGCCAGCAGTCTCCCTCACAGATCCTATGGCTACACCTTC.

This chain joins TRBV19 and TRBJ2-6; D gene unclear. This CDR3 is 15 amino acids long. V lost 10 bases to trimming and J lost 0 bases, with 13 bases between them. Germline V gives CDR1 LNHDA, CDR2 SQIVND (reference sequence). CDR3 amino acids: CATLGAYSGANVLTF. DNA of the CDR3: TGTGCCACCCTGGGCGCTTACTCTGGGGCCAACGTCCTGACTTTC.

This chain links TRBV7-8 with TRBJ2-7; 12 nucleotides match TRBD2. Per germline, CDR1 SGHVS and CDR2 FQNEAQ. V shed 5 bases and J 6 bases; nucleotides not matched to a gene: 17. The CDR3 sequence is 18 residues long. CDR3 DNA: TGTGCCAGCAGCCTTAGGGCTAGCGGGGGGGCCGCGGGGTCCGAGCAGTACTTC. Translated, it gives CASSLRASGGAAGSEQYF. Combining the CDR3 with reference TRBV7-8 and TRBJ2-7 gives the whole variable domain GAGVSQSPRYKVAKRGQDVALRCDPISGHVSLFWYQQALGQGPEFLTYFQNEAQLDKSGLPSDRFFAERPEGSVSTLKIQRTQQEDSAVYLCASSLRASGGAAGSEQYFGPGTRLTVT.